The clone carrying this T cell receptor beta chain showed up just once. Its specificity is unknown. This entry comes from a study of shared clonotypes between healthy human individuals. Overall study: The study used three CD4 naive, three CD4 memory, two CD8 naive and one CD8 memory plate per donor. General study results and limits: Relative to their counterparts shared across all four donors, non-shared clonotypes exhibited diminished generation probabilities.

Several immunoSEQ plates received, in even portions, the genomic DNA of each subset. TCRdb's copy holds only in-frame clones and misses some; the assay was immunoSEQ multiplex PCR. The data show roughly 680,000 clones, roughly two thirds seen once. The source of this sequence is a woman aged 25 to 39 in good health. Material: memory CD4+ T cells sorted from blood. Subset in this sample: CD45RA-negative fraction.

This CDR3 is CASSLSGSEQYF. CDR3 sequence (DNA): TGTGCCAGCAGCTTATCTGGAAGCGAGCAGTACTTC. This chain uses TRBV11-2 with TRBJ2-7, with unresolved D. CDR3 length equals 12 residues. Trimming cost V 2 bases and J 6 bases, with 8 bases left between them. The germline V gene encodes CDR1 SGHAT and CDR2 FQNNGV.